Sequencing of this TCR beta chain was carried out in a study of cytomegalovirus exposure and HLA in healthy donors. Study outcomes and limitations: Earlier analysis yielded a pattern in which most TCR beta V segments were productive about 90% or about 30% of the time. Accurate predictions that matched the HLA-A and HLA-B alleles of most subjects were reportedly made from TCR beta sequences. Rarity characterized most TCR sequences, yet some public TCRs appeared in many donors.

For this clone: Its target is unknown.

V dropped 0 bases and J dropped 4 bases, with 10 bases sitting between them. CDR3 size: 15 residues. Germline CDR1 and CDR2: SGDLS and YYNGEE. Primers included in the PCR were 60 Vbeta and 13 Jbeta primers. Method: immunoSEQ multiplex PCR; TCRdb's copy keeps in-frame clones and lacks some. The sample gives roughly 220,000 clones, 60% to 80% of which show up once; 1.8% is in the top ten. This clonotype was sampled from a woman aged 25-40 years in good health and CMV-seronegative. The V gene is TRBV9, the J gene TRBJ1-4; tentative D call: TRBD1 (6 bases). The sequenced sample was PBMCs. The CDR3 sequence is CASSVDPGVNEKLFF. DNA of the CDR3: TGTGCCAGCAGCGTAGACCCAGGGGTTAATGAAAAACTGTTTTTT. Filled out from reference TRBV9 and TRBJ1-4, the complete variable domain reads DSGVTQTPKHLITATGQRVTLRCSPRSGDLSVYWYQQSLDQGLQFLIQYYNGEERAKGNILERFSAQQFPDLHSELNLSSLELGDSALYFCASSVDPGVNEKLFFGSGTQLSVL.